This passage covers 25 T cell receptor beta chains from one sample sequenced in a study of T cell responses to AZD1222 COVID-19 vaccine. Only in-frame clones appear in the TCRdb table, and some are missing; sequencing was by immunoSEQ multiplex PCR. Here the sample spans about 180,000 clones, around 93% being singletons. The sequences come from peripheral blood, collected 28 days after the second dose of the MenACWY control vaccine. All receptors derive from an adult who received the MenACWY meningococcal vaccine as a control.

The chain joins TRBV3-1 (or the pseudogene TRBV3-2) to TRBJ1-4; the D gene is possibly TRBD1 (6 bases). Trimming left V 4 bases short and J 7 bases short, with 19 bases between. The CDR3 covers 16 residues. CDR1 is LGHDT and CDR2 is YNNKEL in the germline V gene (reference sequence). This chain's CDR3 is CASSRGGGLGGEKLFF. CDR3 coding DNA: TGTGCCAGCAGCCGAGGCGGGGGGCTGGGCGGTGAAAAACTGTTTTTT.

The chain recombines TRBV7-2 with TRBJ2-3; unclear D gene. The CDR3 spans 14 residues. The V gene lost 8 bases and the J gene lost 0 bases, with 12 bases spanning the gap. The germline V gene encodes CDR1 SGHTA and CDR2 FQGNSA. The CDR3 loop reads CASCATFSTDTQYF. CDR3 in DNA: TGTGCCAGCTGTGCGACGTTTAGCACAGATACGCAGTATTTT.

The CDR3 DNA reads TGTGCCAGCAGCCAAGACAGGTCCCGGCACTATGGCTACACCTTC. Encoded protein: CASSQDRSRHYGYTF. The rearrangement joins TRBV14 to TRBJ1-2; D not resolved. V lost 0 bases to trimming and J lost 3 bases, with 11 bases between them. The CDR3 is 15 amino acids. Germline CDR1 SGHDN, CDR2 FVKESK.

The J gene is TRBJ1-6, the V gene TRBV19, with D perhaps TRBD1 (5 bases). This CDR3 has 14 amino acids. Germline loops: CDR1 LNHDA, CDR2 SQIVND (reference sequence). Between the trimmed V and J ends, which lost 8 bases and 11 bases, there was a span of 19 bases. DNA of the CDR3: TGTGCCAGTTCGAGTATTTTGTCAGGGCCACCCCTCCACTTT. Protein product: CASSSILSGPPLHF.

The chain uses TRBV3-1 (or the pseudogene TRBV3-2) and TRBJ2-7; D is possibly TRBD1 or TRBD2 (5 bases each). Germline lookup yields CDR1 LGHDT and CDR2 YNNKEL (reference sequence). Between the trimmed V and J ends, which lost 1 base and 7 bases, there was a span of 14 bases. CDR3 size: 14 residues. The CDR3 region has the DNA TGTGCCAGCAGCCAAGGTGGGACCGCCGGTGAGCAGTACTTC. It is translated as CASSQGGTAGEQYF.

The V call is TRBV6-2 or TRBV6-3, the J call TRBJ1-1; D unclear. The V end lost 2 bases, the J end lost 0 bases, and 13 bases lay between the germline ends. The CDR3 is made up of 16 amino acids. Germline V gene data show CDR1 as MNHEY and CDR2 as SVGEGT. Written as DNA, the CDR3 is TGTGCCAGCAGTTACCTCGGGAATTTGATGAACACTGAAGCTTTCTTT. Protein product: CASSYLGNLMNTEAFF.

As DNA, the CDR3 is TGTGCCAGCAGTCGGGACAGGGGACTCTACGAGCAGTACTTC. Translated, it gives CASSRDRGLYEQYF. The chain recombines TRBV2 with TRBJ2-7; 10 nucleotides agree with TRBD1. V lost 5 bases and J lost 3; bases outside the gene matches: 4. This CDR3 has 14 residues. Germline V gives CDR1 SNHLY, CDR2 FYNNEI.

This chain joins TRBV3-1 (or the pseudogene TRBV3-2) and TRBJ1-1; possible D gene TRBD1, 6 bases. Germline CDR1 LGHDT, CDR2 YNNKEL (reference sequence). The germline V and J ends were trimmed by 3 bases and 1 base, with 9 bases remaining between them. The CDR3 is 14 amino acids. DNA of the CDR3: TGTGCCAGCAGCCAGCAACAGGGGAACACTGAAGCTTTCTTT. Amino acid sequence: CASSQQQGNTEAFF.

This rearrangement joins TRBV30 to TRBJ2-7, with D perhaps matching TRBD1 (6 bases). CDR1 GTSNPN and CDR2 SVGIG come from the germline V gene (reference sequence). This CDR3 is built from 15 residues. Trimming took 6 bases from V and 1 from J, leaving 19 bases between them. The CDR3 loop is CACALQGFYSYEQYF. CDR3 sequence (DNA): TGTGCCTGCGCACTACAGGGATTTTATTCCTACGAGCAGTACTTC. The entire variable domain, with the rest obtained from reference TRBV30 and TRBJ2-7, is as follows: SQTIHQWPATLVQPVGSPLSLECTVEGTSNPNLYWYRQAAGRGLQLLFYSVGIGQISSEVPQNLSASRPQDRQFILSSKKLLLSDSGFYLCACALQGFYSYEQYFGPGTRLTVT.

With regard to this clone: Mismatch with germline at one junction end may stem from a read error. The rearrangement uses TRBV9 and TRBJ1-1; possibly TRBD1 for D (5 bases). The CDR3 has 13 amino acids. CDR1 and CDR2 from the germline V gene are SGDLS and YYNGEE. CDR3 in DNA: TGTGCCAGCAGCTCGGGGGGGAACACCGAAGCTTTCTTT. This sequence encodes CASSSGGNTEAFF.

V usage is TRBV7-2 and J usage is TRBJ1-5; a possible D gene is TRBD1 (6 bases). Per the germline V gene, CDR1 is SGHTA and CDR2 is FQGNSA. V was cut by 5 bases and J by 6 bases, with 20 bases left in between. The CDR3 runs to 16 residues. CDR3 DNA sequence: TGTGCCAGCAGCCCCGCCCCGGGGGCACCCGGTCAGCCCCAGCATTTT. It specifies CASSPAPGAPGQPQHF.

The chain has TRBV19 and TRBJ1-5, with D perhaps matching TRBD1 (6 bases). V was clipped by 5 bases and J by 0 bases, with 23 bases between them. The length of the CDR3 is 19 residues. Germline V gene sequence: CDR1 LNHDA, CDR2 SQIVND (reference sequence). The CDR3 nucleotides read TGTGCCAGTAGTGTGCGACAGGCCTCCCTCCTGGTTAGCAATCAGCCCCAGCATTTT. Amino acids: CASSVRQASLLVSNQPQHF.

The rearrangement joins TRBV27 to TRBJ2-3; possibly TRBD2 for D (6 bases). CDR1 is MNHEY and CDR2 is SMNVEV in the germline V gene (reference sequence). The CDR3 is made up of 13 amino acids. Between the trimmed V and J ends, which lost 6 bases and 5 bases, there was a span of 12 bases. The CDR3 spells CASSQTRKDTQYF. CDR3 nucleotide sequence: TGTGCCAGCAGCCAGACTAGAAAAGATACGCAGTATTTT.

This chain joins TRBV9 and TRBJ2-2; D ambiguous. Deletions cut 5 bases from V and 9 bases from J, with 11 bases between. Germline V gene sequence: CDR1 SGDLS, CDR2 YYNGEE. The CDR3 extends over 12 amino acids. The CDR3 sequence: CASSNSWRELFF. CDR3 sequence (DNA): TGTGCCAGCAGTAATAGCTGGAGGGAGCTGTTTTTT.

The gene calls are TRBV9 and TRBJ1-4, with D unclear. The length of the CDR3 is 14 residues. Germline V CDR1 and CDR2: SGDLS, YYNGEE. V lost 2 bases and J 12 bases, leaving 17 bases between the germline ends. In DNA, the CDR3 is TGTGCCAGCAGCGTTTCCCCCGAGGGAGCCCAACTGTTTTTT. Translated: CASSVSPEGAQLFF.

The chain employs TRBV18 and TRBJ1-3; TRBD1 might be the D (6 bases). From germline, CDR1 is KGHSH and CDR2 LQKENI. The CDR3 length is 15 residues. V shed 3 bases and J shed 0 bases, with 9 bases lying between them. The CDR3 DNA is TGTGCCAGCTCACCGGCACAGGGCTCTGGAAACACCATATATTTT. Translating it yields CASSPAQGSGNTIYF.

The gene calls are TRBV19 and TRBJ1-5, with 10 bases aligning to TRBD1. Germline lookup yields CDR1 LNHDA and CDR2 SQIVND (reference sequence). V shed 6 bases and J 7 bases; nucleotides not matched to a gene: 9. The CDR3 consists of 15 residues. Here the CDR3 reads CASRGQTGGSQPQHF. The CDR3 DNA reads as TGTGCCAGTAGGGGACAGACAGGGGGCAGCCAGCCCCAGCATTTT. The complete variable domain, with remaining parts taken from reference TRBV19 and TRBJ1-5, reads DGGITQSPKYLFRKEGQNVTLSCEQNLNHDAMYWYRQDPGQGLRLIYYSQIVNDFQKGDIAEGYSVSREKKESFPLTVTSAQKNPTAFYLCASRGQTGGSQPQHFGDGTRLSIL.

This chain connects TRBV27 to TRBJ1-1; D uncertain. Trimming took off 6 bases at V and 4 bases at J, with 12 bases between the two ends. In germline, CDR1 is MNHEY, CDR2 SMNVEV (reference sequence). CDR3 length equals 13 residues. This CDR3 reads CASRDQTGTEAFF. CDR3 sequence (DNA): TGTGCCAGCAGGGACCAGACCGGCACTGAAGCTTTCTTT.

V is TRBV19 and J is TRBJ1-1, with no clear D. The CDR3 sequence is 11 residues long. Per the germline V gene, CDR1 is LNHDA and CDR2 is SQIVND (reference sequence). V lost 6 bases and J lost 8, with 10 bases in between. CDR3 nucleotides: TGTGCCAGTAGGACCGTATCAGAAGCTTTCTTT. It translates to CASRTVSEAFF.

The chain uses TRBV5-1 and TRBJ1-2; D unclear. V was pared by 3 bases and J by 3 bases, with 18 bases between. Germline V lookup: CDR1 SGHRS, CDR2 YFSETQ. This CDR3 contains 16 residues. CDR3 protein: CASSSSPTPEDYGYTF. The DNA of the CDR3 is TGCGCCAGCAGCTCATCCCCAACCCCCGAGGACTATGGCTACACCTTC.

The chain combines TRBV27 with TRBJ2-5; a weak D match, TRBD1 (6 bases). Germline CDR1 is MNHEY and CDR2 is SMNVEV (reference sequence). V lost 5 bases and J lost 0, with 13 bases in between. This CDR3 has 15 residues. In DNA form, the CDR3 reads TGTGCCAGCAGTCCCTCGAGGGGGAACCAAGAGACCCAGTACTTC. It codes for CASSPSRGNQETQYF.

The CDR3 DNA follows: TGTGCCAGCAGCCGCCACCCAAGACTAGCGGGGGGGCCGGAAGATACGCAGTATTTT. Protein product: CASSRHPRLAGGPEDTQYF. This chain links TRBV4-2 with TRBJ2-3, with 14 bases aligning to TRBD2. This CDR3 comprises 19 residues. Germline V lookup: CDR1 LGHNA, CDR2 YNFKEQ. Losses at the gene ends were 4 bases for V and 5 bases for J; bases not matched to a gene: 14.

The chain recombines TRBV5-4 with TRBJ2-2, with TRBD1 matching over 7 bases. Germline loops: CDR1 SGHNT, CDR2 YYREEE (reference sequence). Trimming removed 0 bases from V and 6 bases from J; junction bases left unmatched: 5. The CDR3 runs to 15 residues. The CDR3 region has the DNA TGTGCCAGCAGCTTGGACGACAGGGTGGCCGGGGAGCTGTTTTTT. Translation gives CASSLDDRVAGELFF.

The chain joins TRBV6-6 to TRBJ2-2, with 7 bases that match TRBD2. CDR3 length: 14 amino acids. V lost 6 bases, J lost 2 bases, and 3 bases stayed unmatched. CDR1 is MNHNY and CDR2 is SVGAGI in the germline V gene (reference sequence). This chain's CDR3 is CASRTSVNTGELFF. CDR3 bases: TGTGCCAGCAGAACTAGCGTAAACACCGGGGAGCTGTTTTTT.

The rearrangement uses TRBV7-8 and TRBJ2-1; 8 bases are shared with TRBD2. Germline CDR1 SGHVS, CDR2 FQNEAQ. The CDR3 totals 14 residues. The V segment lost 3 bases and the J segment 9 bases; nucleotides outside the gene matches: 7. The CDR3 DNA reads as TGTGCCAGCAGCTTCGGGACTAGTTTAGGTGAGCAGTTCTTC. This encodes CASSFGTSLGEQFF.